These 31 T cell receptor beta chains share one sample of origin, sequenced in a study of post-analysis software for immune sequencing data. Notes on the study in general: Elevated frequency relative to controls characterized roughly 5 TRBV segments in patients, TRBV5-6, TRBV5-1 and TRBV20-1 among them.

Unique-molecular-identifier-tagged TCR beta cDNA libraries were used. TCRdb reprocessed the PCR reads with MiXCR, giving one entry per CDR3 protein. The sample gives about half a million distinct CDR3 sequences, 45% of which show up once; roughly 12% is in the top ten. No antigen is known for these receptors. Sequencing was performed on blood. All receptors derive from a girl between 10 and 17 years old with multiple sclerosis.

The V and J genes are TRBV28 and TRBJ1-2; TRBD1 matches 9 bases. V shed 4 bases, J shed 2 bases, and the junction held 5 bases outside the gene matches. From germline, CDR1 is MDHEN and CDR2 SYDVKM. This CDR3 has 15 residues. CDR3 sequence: CASSSAGQGNYGYTF. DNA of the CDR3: TGTGCCAGCAGTTCTGCCGGACAGGGGAACTATGGCTACACCTTC.

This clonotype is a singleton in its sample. CDR3 nucleotide sequence: TGCGCCAGCAGTGGTAACGGCGAGCAGTACTTC. It is translated as CASSGNGEQYF. V is TRBV5-1 and J is TRBJ2-7; D gene ambiguous. V was trimmed by 5 bases and J by 6 bases, leaving 9 bases between them. The CDR3 extends over 11 amino acids. The germline V gene encodes CDR1 SGHRS and CDR2 YFSETQ.

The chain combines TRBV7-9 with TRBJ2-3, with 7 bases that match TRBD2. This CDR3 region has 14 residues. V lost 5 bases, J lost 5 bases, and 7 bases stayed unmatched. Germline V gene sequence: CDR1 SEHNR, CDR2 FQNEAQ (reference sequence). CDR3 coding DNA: TGTGCCAGCAGCCCCGAAGCGGGAAGAGATACGCAGTATTTT. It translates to CASSPEAGRDTQYF.

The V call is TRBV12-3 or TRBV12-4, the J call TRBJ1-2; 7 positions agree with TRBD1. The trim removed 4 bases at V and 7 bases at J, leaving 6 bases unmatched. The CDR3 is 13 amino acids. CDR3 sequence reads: CASSSTGPGGYTF. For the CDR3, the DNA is TGTGCCAGCAGTTCGACAGGGCCCGGTGGCTACACCTTC.

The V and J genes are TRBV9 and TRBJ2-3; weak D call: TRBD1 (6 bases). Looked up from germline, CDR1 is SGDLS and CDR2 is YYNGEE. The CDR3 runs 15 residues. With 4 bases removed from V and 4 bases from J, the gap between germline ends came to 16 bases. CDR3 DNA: TGTGCCAGCAGCACTGGGACACAAGATGCAGATACGCAGTATTTT. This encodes CASSTGTQDADTQYF.

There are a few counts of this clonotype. The CDR3 sequence is CASSDRTGNNEQFF. As DNA, the CDR3 is TGTGCCAGCAGCGACCGGACAGGCAACAATGAGCAGTTCTTC. The chain employs TRBV9 and TRBJ2-1, with 7 positions matching TRBD1. The CDR3 has 14 amino acids. Per the germline V gene, CDR1 is SGDLS and CDR2 is YYNGEE. After removal of 3 bases from V and 5 bases from J, the junction contained 5 bases not matched to a gene.

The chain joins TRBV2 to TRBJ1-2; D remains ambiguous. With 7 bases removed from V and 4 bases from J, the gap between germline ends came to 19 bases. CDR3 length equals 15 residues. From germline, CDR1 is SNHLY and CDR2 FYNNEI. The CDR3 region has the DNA TGTGCCAGCATTGAGGAAGGCCGCCGCCTCTATGGCTACACCTTC. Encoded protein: CASIEEGRRLYGYTF.

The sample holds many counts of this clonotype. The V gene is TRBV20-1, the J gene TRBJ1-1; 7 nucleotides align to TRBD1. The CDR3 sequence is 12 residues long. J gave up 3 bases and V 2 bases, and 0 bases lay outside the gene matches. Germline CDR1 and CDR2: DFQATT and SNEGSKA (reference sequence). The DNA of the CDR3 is TGCAGTGCTAGACAGGGGGACACTGAAGCTTTCTTT. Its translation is CSARQGDTEAFF.

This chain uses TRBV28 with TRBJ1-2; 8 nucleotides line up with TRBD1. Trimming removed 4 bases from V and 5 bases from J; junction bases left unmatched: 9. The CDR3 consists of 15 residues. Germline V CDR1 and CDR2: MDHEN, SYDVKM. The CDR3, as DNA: TGTGCCAGCAGTTCTTCTGGGACAGGCGATTATGGCTACACCTTC. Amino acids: CASSSSGTGDYGYTF.

CDR3 nucleotides: TGTGCCAGCAGTGATGGCGGAGAAAAACTGTTTTTT. Translated: CASSDGGEKLFF. The rearrangement links TRBV6-1 to TRBJ1-4; D gene uncertain. The CDR3 loop spans 12 amino acids. Deletions cut 3 bases from V and 8 bases from J, with 7 bases between. The germline V gene encodes CDR1 MNHNS and CDR2 SASEGT.

CDR3: CASSPDRGIYYGYTF. CDR3 in DNA: TGTGCCAGCTCACCAGACAGGGGAATTTACTATGGCTACACCTTC. The V gene is TRBV18, the J gene TRBJ1-2; 8 nucleotides match TRBD1. Germline trimming cut 2 bases from V and 3 bases from J; bases unmatched to any gene: 5. In germline, CDR1 is KGHSH, CDR2 LQKENI. The CDR3 totals 15 residues.

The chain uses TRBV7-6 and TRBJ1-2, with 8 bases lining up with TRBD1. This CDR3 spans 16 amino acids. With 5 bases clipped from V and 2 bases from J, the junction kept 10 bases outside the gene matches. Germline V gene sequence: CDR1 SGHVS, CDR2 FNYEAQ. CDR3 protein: CASSHTMGQDNYGYTF. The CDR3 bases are TGTGCCAGCAGCCACACGATGGGACAGGACAACTATGGCTACACCTTC.

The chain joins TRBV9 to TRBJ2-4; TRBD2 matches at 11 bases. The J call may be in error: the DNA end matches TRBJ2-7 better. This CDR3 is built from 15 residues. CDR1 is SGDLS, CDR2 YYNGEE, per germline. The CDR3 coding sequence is TGTGCCAGCATCGAGGGGACTAGCGGTCTCTACGAGCAGTACTTC. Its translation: CASIEGTSGLYEQYF.

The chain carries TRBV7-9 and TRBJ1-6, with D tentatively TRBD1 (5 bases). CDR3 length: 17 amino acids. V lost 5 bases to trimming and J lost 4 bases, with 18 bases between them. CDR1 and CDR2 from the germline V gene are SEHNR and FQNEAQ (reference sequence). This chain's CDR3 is CASSSPGPPTYNSPLHF. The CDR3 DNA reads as TGTGCCAGCAGCAGCCCGGGACCGCCAACTTATAATTCACCCCTCCACTTT.

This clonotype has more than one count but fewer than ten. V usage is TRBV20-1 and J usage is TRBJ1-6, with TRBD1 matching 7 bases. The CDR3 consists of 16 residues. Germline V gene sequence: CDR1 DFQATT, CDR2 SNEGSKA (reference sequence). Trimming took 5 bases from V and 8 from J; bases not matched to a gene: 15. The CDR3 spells CSARRPTGVEDSPLHF. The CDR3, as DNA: TGCAGTGCTCGCCGCCCTACAGGGGTGGAGGATTCACCCCTCCACTTT.

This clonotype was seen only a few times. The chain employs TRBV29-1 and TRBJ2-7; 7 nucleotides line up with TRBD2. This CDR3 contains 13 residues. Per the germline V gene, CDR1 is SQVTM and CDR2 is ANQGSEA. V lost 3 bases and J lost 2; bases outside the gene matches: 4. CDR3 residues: CSVEGGTPYEQYF. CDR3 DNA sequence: TGCAGCGTTGAGGGGGGGACCCCCTACGAGCAGTACTTC.

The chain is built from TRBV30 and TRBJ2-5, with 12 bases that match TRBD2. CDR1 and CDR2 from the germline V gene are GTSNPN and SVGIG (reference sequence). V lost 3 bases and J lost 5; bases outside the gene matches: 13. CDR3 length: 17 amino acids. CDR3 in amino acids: CAWSPNGLAGPPETQYF. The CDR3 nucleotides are TGTGCCTGGAGCCCCAACGGACTAGCGGGACCCCCGGAGACCCAGTACTTC.

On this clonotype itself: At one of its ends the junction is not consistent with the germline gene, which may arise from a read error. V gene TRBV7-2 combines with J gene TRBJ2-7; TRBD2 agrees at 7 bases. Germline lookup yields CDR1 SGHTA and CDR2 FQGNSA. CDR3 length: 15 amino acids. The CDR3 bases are TGTGTCAGCAGCTTCCTGGGAGGGCATTACTACGAGCAGTACTTC. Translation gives CVSSFLGGHYYEQYF.

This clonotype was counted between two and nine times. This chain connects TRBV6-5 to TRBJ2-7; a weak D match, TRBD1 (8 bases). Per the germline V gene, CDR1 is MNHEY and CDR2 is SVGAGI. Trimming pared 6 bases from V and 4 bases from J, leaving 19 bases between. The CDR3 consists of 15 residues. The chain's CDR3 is CASRYEQGGSYEQYF. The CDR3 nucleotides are TGTGCCAGCAGATATGAACAGGGGGGGAGTTACGAGCAGTACTTC.

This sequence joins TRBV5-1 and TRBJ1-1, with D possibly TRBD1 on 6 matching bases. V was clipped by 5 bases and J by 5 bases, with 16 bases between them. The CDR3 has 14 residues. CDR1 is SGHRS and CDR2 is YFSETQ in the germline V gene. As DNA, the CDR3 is TGCGCCAGCAGGAACCAGGGGTCGGGGACTGAAGCTTTCTTT. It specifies CASRNQGSGTEAFF.

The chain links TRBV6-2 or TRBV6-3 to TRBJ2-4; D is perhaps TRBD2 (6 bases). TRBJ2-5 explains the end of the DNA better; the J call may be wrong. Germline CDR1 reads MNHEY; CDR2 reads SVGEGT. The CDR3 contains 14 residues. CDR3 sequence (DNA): TGTGCCAGCACCGGGGGTTCGACCGGGGAGACCCAGTACTTC. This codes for CASTGGSTGETQYF.

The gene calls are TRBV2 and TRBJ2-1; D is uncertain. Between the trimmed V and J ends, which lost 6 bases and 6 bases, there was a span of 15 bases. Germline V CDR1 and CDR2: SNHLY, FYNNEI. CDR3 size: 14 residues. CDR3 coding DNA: TGTGCCAGCAGACCGTTAAAGGCAAGCAATGAGCAGTTCTTC. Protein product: CASRPLKASNEQFF.

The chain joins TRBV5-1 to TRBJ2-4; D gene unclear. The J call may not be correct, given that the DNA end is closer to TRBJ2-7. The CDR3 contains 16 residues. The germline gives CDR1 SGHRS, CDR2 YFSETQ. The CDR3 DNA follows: TGCGCCAGCAGCTTGGGAACACCAGGACCGGCCTACGAGCAGTACTTC. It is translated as CASSLGTPGPAYEQYF.

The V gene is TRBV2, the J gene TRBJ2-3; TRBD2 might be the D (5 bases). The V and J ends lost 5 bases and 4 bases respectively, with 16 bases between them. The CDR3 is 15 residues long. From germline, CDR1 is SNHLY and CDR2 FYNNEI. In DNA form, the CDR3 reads TGTGCCAGCAGTTTGGAGCGGATAAAAGCAGATACGCAGTATTTT. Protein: CASSLERIKADTQYF.

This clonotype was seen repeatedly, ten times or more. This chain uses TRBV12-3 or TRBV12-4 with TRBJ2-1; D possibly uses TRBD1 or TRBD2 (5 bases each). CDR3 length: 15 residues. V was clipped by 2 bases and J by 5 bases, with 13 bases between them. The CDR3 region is CASSLIGTGNNEQFF. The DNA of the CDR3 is TGTGCCAGCAGTTTAATCGGGACGGGTAACAATGAGCAGTTCTTC.

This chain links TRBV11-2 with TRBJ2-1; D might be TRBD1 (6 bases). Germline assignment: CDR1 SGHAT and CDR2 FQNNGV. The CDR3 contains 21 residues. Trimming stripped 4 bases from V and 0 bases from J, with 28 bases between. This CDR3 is CASSSGGGHLEWRGSYNEQFF. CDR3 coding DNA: TGTGCCAGCAGCTCAGGTGGGGGCCATCTAGAATGGCGCGGCTCCTACAATGAGCAGTTCTTC.

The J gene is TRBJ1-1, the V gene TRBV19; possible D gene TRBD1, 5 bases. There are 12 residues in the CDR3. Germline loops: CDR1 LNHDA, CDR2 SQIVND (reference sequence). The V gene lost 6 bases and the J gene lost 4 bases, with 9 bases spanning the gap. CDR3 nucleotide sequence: TGTGCCAGTAGAAAGGGGTCCACTGAAGCTTTCTTT. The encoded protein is CASRKGSTEAFF.

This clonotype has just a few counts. In DNA form, the CDR3 reads TGTGCCAGCAGCTACTCTAGCGGGAGCGAGGATTACAATGAGCAGTTCTTC. This sequence encodes CASSYSSGSEDYNEQFF. V and J are TRBV7-3 and TRBJ2-1; 10 bases match TRBD2. V was pared by 4 bases and J by 4 bases, with 10 bases of the junction left unmatched. The CDR3 contains 17 residues. Germline values: CDR1 SGHTA, CDR2 FQGTGA.

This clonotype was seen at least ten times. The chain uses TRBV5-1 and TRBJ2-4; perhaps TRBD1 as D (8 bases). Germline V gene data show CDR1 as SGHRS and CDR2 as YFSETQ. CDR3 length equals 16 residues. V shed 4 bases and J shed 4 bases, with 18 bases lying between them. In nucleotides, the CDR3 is TGCGCCAGCAGCCCTCGGACAGGGAGGGAGAAAAACATTCAGTACTTC. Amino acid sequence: CASSPRTGREKNIQYF. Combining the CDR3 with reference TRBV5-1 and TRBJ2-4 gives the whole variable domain KAGVTQTPRYLIKTRGQQVTLSCSPISGHRSVSWYQQTPGQGLQFLFEYFSETQRNKGNFPGRFSGRQFSNSRSEMNVSTLELGDSALYLCASSPRTGREKNIQYFGAGTRLSVL.

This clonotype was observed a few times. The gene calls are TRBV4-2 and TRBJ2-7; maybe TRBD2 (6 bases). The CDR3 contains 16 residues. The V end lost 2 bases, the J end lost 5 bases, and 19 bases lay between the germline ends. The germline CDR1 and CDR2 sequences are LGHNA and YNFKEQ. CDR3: CASSQLMGEDGHEQYF. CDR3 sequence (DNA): TGTGCCAGCAGCCAATTGATGGGGGAGGATGGGCACGAGCAGTACTTC.

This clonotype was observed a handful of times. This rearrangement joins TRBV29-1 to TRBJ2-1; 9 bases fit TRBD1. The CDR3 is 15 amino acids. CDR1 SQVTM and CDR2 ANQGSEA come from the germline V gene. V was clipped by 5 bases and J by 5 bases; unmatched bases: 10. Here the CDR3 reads CSVYNRGQGNNEQFF. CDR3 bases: TGCAGCGTTTATAACAGGGGACAGGGCAACAATGAGCAGTTCTTC.